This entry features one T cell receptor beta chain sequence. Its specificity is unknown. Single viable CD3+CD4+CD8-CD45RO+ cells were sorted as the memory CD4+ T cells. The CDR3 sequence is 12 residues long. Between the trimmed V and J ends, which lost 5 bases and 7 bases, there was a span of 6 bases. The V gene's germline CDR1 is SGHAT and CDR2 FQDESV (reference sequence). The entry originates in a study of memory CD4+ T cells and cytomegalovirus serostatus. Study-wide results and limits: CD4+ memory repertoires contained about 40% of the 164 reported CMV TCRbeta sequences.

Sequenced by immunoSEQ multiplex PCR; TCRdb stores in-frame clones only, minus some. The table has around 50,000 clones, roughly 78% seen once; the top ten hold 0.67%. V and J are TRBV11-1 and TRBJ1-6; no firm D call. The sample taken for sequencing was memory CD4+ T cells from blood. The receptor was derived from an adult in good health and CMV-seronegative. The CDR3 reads CASSISNSPLHF. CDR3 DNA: TGTGCCAGCAGCATCTCAAATTCACCCCTCCACTTT.